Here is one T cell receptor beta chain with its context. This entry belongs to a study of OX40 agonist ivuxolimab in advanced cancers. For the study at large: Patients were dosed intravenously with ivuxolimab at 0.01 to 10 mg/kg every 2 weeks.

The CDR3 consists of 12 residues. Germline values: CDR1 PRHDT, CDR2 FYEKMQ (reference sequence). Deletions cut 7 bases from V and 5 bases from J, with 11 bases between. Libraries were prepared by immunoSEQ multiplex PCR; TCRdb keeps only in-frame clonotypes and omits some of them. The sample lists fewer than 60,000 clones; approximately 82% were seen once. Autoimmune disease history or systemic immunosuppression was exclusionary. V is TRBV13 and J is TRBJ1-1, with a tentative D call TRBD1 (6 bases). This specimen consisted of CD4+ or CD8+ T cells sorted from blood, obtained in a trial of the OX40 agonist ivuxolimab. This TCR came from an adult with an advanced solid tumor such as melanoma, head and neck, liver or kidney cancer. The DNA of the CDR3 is TGTGCCAGCAACAGGGATAAAACTGAAGCTTTCTTT. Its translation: CASNRDKTEAFF.